Listed here are 16 T cell receptor beta chains from one sample, sequenced in a study of blood T cell repertoires in COVID-19. Generated by immunoSEQ multiplex PCR, the TCRdb table keeps only in-frame clones and is missing some. The table includes approximately 140,000 clones, roughly 88% detected once. The sample consisted of PBMCs or T cells enriched from blood (not recorded which). All receptors derive from a woman aged 30 to 39 with acute COVID-19.

The V gene is TRBV29-1, the J gene TRBJ1-5, with no clear D. V was clipped by 4 bases and J by 1 base, with 8 bases between them. Germline V gene data show CDR1 as SQVTM and CDR2 as ANQGSEA. The CDR3 is made up of 13 amino acids. CDR3 sequence: CSVGGISNQPQHF. CDR3 in DNA: TGCAGCGTTGGAGGGATCAGCAATCAGCCCCAGCATTTT.

This clone was seen more than once but under ten times. The gene calls are TRBV28 and TRBJ2-2, with no clear D. Looked up from germline, CDR1 is MDHEN and CDR2 is SYDVKM. Trimming took 6 bases from V and 2 from J, leaving 4 bases between them. CDR3 size: 12 residues. The CDR3 bases are TGTGCCAGCAGCCAAAACACCGGGGAGCTGTTTTTT. Protein: CASSQNTGELFF.

The genes are TRBV29-1 and TRBJ2-1; TRBD2 might be the D (6 bases). The CDR3 contains 11 residues. V was cut by 0 bases and J by 14 bases, with 11 bases left in between. Germline V gene data show CDR1 as SQVTM and CDR2 as ANQGSEA. The CDR3 DNA reads TGCAGCGTTGAAGACGCCGGGACTGAGTTCTTC. Residues: CSVEDAGTEFF.

V is TRBV10-3 and J is TRBJ2-7, with D unresolved. V lost 2 bases to trimming and J lost 3 bases, with 5 bases between them. The CDR3 totals 12 residues. Germline V gene lookup returns CDR1 ENHRY and CDR2 SYGVKD. CDR3: CAISESDYEQYF. The CDR3, as DNA: TGTGCCATCAGTGAGAGCGACTACGAGCAGTACTTC.

This clone was counted once. The CDR3 sequence: CAWSVRVAPGNTIYF. The CDR3 DNA sequence: TGTGCCTGGAGTGTACGGGTGGCACCTGGAAACACCATATATTTT. The V gene is TRBV30, the J gene TRBJ1-3, with D hard to call. V was pared by 0 bases and J by 2 bases, with 11 bases between. Germline V CDR1 and CDR2: GTSNPN, SVGIG (reference sequence). The CDR3 is 15 residues long.

The chain employs TRBV5-1 and TRBJ2-3, with D possibly TRBD2 on 5 matching bases. Trimming pared 5 bases from V and 3 bases from J, leaving 13 bases between. Germline V gives CDR1 SGHRS, CDR2 YFSETQ. This CDR3 has 14 amino acids. The CDR3 sequence: CASRGRPGTDTQYF. DNA for the CDR3: TGCGCCAGCAGAGGGCGGCCGGGAACAGATACGCAGTATTTT.

V gene TRBV7-2 combines with J gene TRBJ2-5; 7 bases fit TRBD2. This CDR3 is built from 15 residues. The V segment lost 4 bases and the J segment 5 bases; nucleotides outside the gene matches: 10. Germline-derived CDR1 and CDR2 are SGHTA and FQGNSA. The CDR3 DNA follows: TGTGCCAGCAGCTACCCGAAGGGAGGGTGGGAGACCCAGTACTTC. This codes for CASSYPKGGWETQYF.

As DNA, the CDR3 is TGTGCCAGCAGTATTCCGTTCGGGACTCACGGGAATTCACCCCTCCACTTT. Its protein is CASSIPFGTHGNSPLHF. V and J are TRBV28 and TRBJ1-6; tentatively, D is TRBD1 (5 bases). Trimming took off 5 bases at V and 7 bases at J, with 21 bases between the two ends. CDR1 is MDHEN, CDR2 SYDVKM, per germline. The CDR3 is made up of 17 amino acids.

This chain connects TRBV19 to TRBJ2-4; TRBD1 is a possible D gene (5 bases). The CDR3 covers 15 residues. CDR1 and CDR2 (germline): LNHDA, SQIVND (reference sequence). V was pared by 0 bases and J by 2 bases, with 8 bases between. The CDR3 DNA reads TGTGCCAGTAGTATAGATCCAGGGTCCAAAAACATTCAGTACTTC. Its translation: CASSIDPGSKNIQYF.

This sequence joins TRBV24-1 and TRBJ1-5; the D is unclear. Germline V gives CDR1 KGHDR, CDR2 SFDVKD. The CDR3 is made up of 18 amino acids. Trimming stripped 5 bases from V and 3 bases from J, with 22 bases between. The CDR3 sequence: CATSGRSILHFINQPQHF. The CDR3 region has the DNA TGTGCCACCAGTGGCAGGTCGATACTCCACTTCATCAATCAGCCCCAGCATTTT.

The chain uses TRBV19 and TRBJ1-2, with 8 bases matching TRBD1. Germline V gives CDR1 LNHDA, CDR2 SQIVND (reference sequence). V lost 7 bases to trimming and J lost 4 bases; unmatched junction nucleotides: 14. The CDR3 contains 16 residues. CDR3 protein: CASKEGQGYGGYGYTF. As DNA, the CDR3 is TGTGCCAGTAAGGAAGGACAGGGTTATGGAGGCTATGGCTACACCTTC. The variable domain in full, with the rest retrieved from reference TRBV19 and TRBJ1-2, is DGGITQSPKYLFRKEGQNVTLSCEQNLNHDAMYWYRQDPGQGLRLIYYSQIVNDFQKGDIAEGYSVSREKKESFPLTVTSAQKNPTAFYLCASKEGQGYGGYGYTFGSGTRLTVV.

The chain couples TRBV28 to TRBJ1-2; TRBD1 agrees at 7 bases. V trimming: 2 bases; J trimming: 2 bases; junction bases outside the gene matches: 2. Per germline, CDR1 MDHEN and CDR2 SYDVKM. This CDR3 region has 14 residues. This chain's CDR3 is CASSLVTGNYGYTF. For the CDR3, the DNA is TGTGCCAGCAGTTTAGTGACAGGGAACTATGGCTACACCTTC.

This clone came up once. The CDR3 sequence is CASSSGTSGRNSDTQYF. The DNA of the CDR3 is TGTGCCAGCAGCTCAGGGACTAGCGGGAGAAACTCAGATACGCAGTATTTT. The V gene is TRBV11-2, the J gene TRBJ2-3; TRBD2 matches at 14 bases. V was clipped by 4 bases and J by 4 bases; unmatched bases: 7. The CDR3 has 17 amino acids. Germline V gene lookup returns CDR1 SGHAT and CDR2 FQNNGV.

The chain uses TRBV28 and TRBJ1-1; D gene uncertain. CDR3 length equals 11 residues. With 3 bases removed from V and 3 bases from J, the gap between germline ends came to 2 bases. Germline CDR1 MDHEN, CDR2 SYDVKM. The CDR3 region is CASSFYTEAFF. The CDR3 nucleotides read TGTGCCAGCAGTTTCTACACTGAAGCTTTCTTT.

This sequence joins TRBV5-8 and TRBJ2-6, with D possibly TRBD1 on 6 matching bases. CDR3 length: 15 amino acids. Looked up from germline, CDR1 is SGHTS and CDR2 is YDEGEE. Between the trimmed V and J ends, which lost 0 bases and 4 bases, there was a span of 8 bases. The DNA of the CDR3 is TGTGCCAGCAGCTTGGCAGGGACAGGGGCCAACGTCCTGACTTTC. It encodes CASSLAGTGANVLTF. Using reference TRBV5-8 and TRBJ2-6 for the parts outside the CDR3, the full variable domain is EAGVTQSPTHLIKTRGQQATLRCSPISGHTSVYWYQQALGLGLQFLLWYDEGEERNRGNFPPRFSGRQFPNYSSELNVNALELEDSALYLCASSLAGTGANVLTFGAGSRLTVL.

This chain joins TRBV30 and TRBJ1-5; 7 bases are a match to TRBD1. The CDR3 consists of 15 residues. V shed 1 base and J 5 bases; nucleotides not matched to a gene: 8. Germline values: CDR1 GTSNPN, CDR2 SVGIG (reference sequence). The CDR3 bases are TGTGCCTGGAGTGAGGGGACAGCACTATATCAGCCCCAGCATTTT. Translating it yields CAWSEGTALYQPQHF. Supplemented by reference TRBV30 and TRBJ1-5, the full variable domain reads SQTIHQWPATLVQPVGSPLSLECTVEGTSNPNLYWYRQAAGRGLQLLFYSVGIGQISSEVPQNLSASRPQDRQFILSSKKLLLSDSGFYLCAWSEGTALYQPQHFGDGTRLSIL.